The 15 T cell receptor beta chains in this list originate from one sample, sequenced in a study of blood T cell repertoires in COVID-19. Repertoires were generated with immunoSEQ multiplex PCR, while TCRdb's copy carries only in-frame clones and drops some. The sample records fewer than 300,000 clones, about 90% being singletons. The specimen was peripheral blood. These receptors came from a woman in her 30s with COVID-19, enrolled during active disease.

The J gene is TRBJ2-7, the V gene TRBV5-5; 11 nucleotides agree with TRBD2. The CDR3 consists of 14 residues. Germline V gene sequence: CDR1 SGHKS, CDR2 YYEKEE (reference sequence). This CDR3 reads CTSTQGLAAYEQYF. The CDR3 region has the DNA TGTACAAGTACGCAGGGACTAGCGGCCTACGAGCAGTACTTC. The entire variable domain, with the rest obtained from reference TRBV5-5 and TRBJ2-7, is as follows: DAGVTQSPTHLIKTRGQQVTLRCSPISGHKSVSWYQQVLGQGPQFIFQYYEKEERGRGNFPDRFSARQFPNYSSELNVNALLLGDSALYLCTSTQGLAAYEQYFGPGTRLTVT.

V usage is TRBV3-1 (or the pseudogene TRBV3-2) and J usage is TRBJ2-2; 13 nucleotides line up with TRBD2. The germline V gene encodes CDR1 LGHDT and CDR2 YNNKEL (reference sequence). The CDR3 is 17 residues long. Trimming removed 3 bases from V and 0 bases from J; junction bases left unmatched: 1. The CDR3 loop reads CASSQGTSGANTGELFF. The CDR3 coding sequence is TGTGCCAGCAGCCAGGGGACTAGCGGGGCGAACACCGGGGAGCTGTTTTTT.

V usage is TRBV9 and J usage is TRBJ1-3, with TRBD1 identical over 10 bases. The CDR3 runs to 14 residues. Germline trimming cut 3 bases from V and 5 bases from J; bases unmatched to any gene: 2. CDR1 is SGDLS and CDR2 is YYNGEE in the germline V gene. Written as DNA, the CDR3 is TGTGCCAGCAGCGGACAGGGGGCGCGAAACACCATATATTTT. Residues: CASSGQGARNTIYF.

V and J are TRBV2 and TRBJ1-1; 9 bases match TRBD1. V shed 6 bases, J shed 1 base, and the junction held 9 bases outside the gene matches. CDR3 length: 16 amino acids. The germline gives CDR1 SNHLY, CDR2 FYNNEI. The CDR3 region is CASRVQGARGNTEAFF. Written as DNA, the CDR3 is TGTGCCAGCAGAGTACAGGGGGCTAGGGGGAACACTGAAGCTTTCTTT.

This clone was seen at least ten times. V usage is TRBV2 and J usage is TRBJ1-1, with TRBD1 identical over 8 bases. The V gene end was trimmed by 5 bases and the J gene end by 3 bases; junction bases not matched to a gene: 2. This CDR3 comprises 13 residues. Looked up from germline, CDR1 is SNHLY and CDR2 is FYNNEI. The CDR3 sequence is CASSRTGYTEAFF. The CDR3 DNA is TGTGCCAGCAGTCGGACAGGGTACACTGAAGCTTTCTTT.

The V call is TRBV5-1, the J call TRBJ2-7, with D unclear. Trimming pared 2 bases from V and 5 bases from J, leaving 11 bases between. Germline assignment: CDR1 SGHRS and CDR2 YFSETQ. There are 13 residues in the CDR3. The CDR3 spells CASSLPSPHEQYF. The CDR3 coding sequence is TGCGCCAGCAGCTTACCAAGCCCCCACGAGCAGTACTTC. Filled out from reference TRBV5-1 and TRBJ2-7, the complete variable domain reads KAGVTQTPRYLIKTRGQQVTLSCSPISGHRSVSWYQQTPGQGLQFLFEYFSETQRNKGNFPGRFSGRQFSNSRSEMNVSTLELGDSALYLCASSLPSPHEQYFGPGTRLTVT.

J is TRBJ2-2 and V is TRBV5-1, with a weak D call TRBD1 (6 bases). The CDR3 loop spans 17 amino acids. Germline assignment: CDR1 SGHRS and CDR2 YFSETQ. V shed 1 base and J shed 2 bases, with 15 bases lying between them. The CDR3 nucleotides are TGCGCCAGCAGCTTGTATTGGCAGGGGCGAAACACCGGGGAGCTGTTTTTT. Translated: CASSLYWQGRNTGELFF.

The chain joins TRBV9 to TRBJ2-2; 10 bases are a match to TRBD2. The CDR3 covers 15 residues. Germline assignment: CDR1 SGDLS and CDR2 YYNGEE. The trim removed 3 bases at V and 7 bases at J, leaving 6 bases unmatched. The CDR3 DNA follows: TGTGCCAGCAGCGGCAGCGGGGGGGCCGGCGGGGAGCTGTTTTTT. Residues: CASSGSGGAGGELFF.

The chain combines TRBV3-1 (or the pseudogene TRBV3-2) with TRBJ1-2; 10 bases are shared with TRBD1. CDR1 is LGHDT and CDR2 is YNNKEL in the germline V gene (reference sequence). The length of the CDR3 is 17 residues. V was clipped by 3 bases and J by 6 bases; unmatched bases: 13. The DNA for the CDR3 is TGTGCCAGCAGCCATACCCCTTTAGGACAGGGGGGCGATGGCTACACCTTC. Translating it yields CASSHTPLGQGGDGYTF.

This clone was observed a few times. Other DNA sequences within the sample encode an identical CDR3. The rearrangement uses TRBV5-6 and TRBJ2-5; 11 bases are shared with TRBD2. From germline, CDR1 is SGHDT and CDR2 YYEEEE. The CDR3 contains 15 residues. After removal of 0 bases from V and 4 bases from J, the junction contained 2 bases not matched to a gene. CDR3 region: CASSLVAGGRETQYF. The CDR3 coding sequence is TGTGCCAGCAGCTTGGTAGCGGGGGGGCGAGAGACCCAGTACTTC.

This chain links TRBV29-1 with TRBJ2-5; TRBD1 aligns across 11 bases. Germline CDR1 SQVTM, CDR2 ANQGSEA. The ends lost 7 bases at V and 5 bases at J; junction bases unmatched: 9. The length of the CDR3 is 14 residues. The CDR3 nucleotides read TGCAGCGCAAAGGACAGGGGGCGGTGGGAGACCCAGTACTTC. It specifies CSAKDRGRWETQYF.

The chain uses TRBV7-6 and TRBJ2-2; TRBD2 might be the D (6 bases). Germline-derived CDR1 and CDR2 are SGHVS and FNYEAQ. V dropped 3 bases and J dropped 3 bases, with 11 bases sitting between them. There are 15 residues in the CDR3. The CDR3 loop reads CASSFGGGYTGELFF. The CDR3 coding sequence is TGTGCCAGCAGCTTCGGCGGAGGGTACACCGGGGAGCTGTTTTTT.

This chain uses TRBV12-5 with TRBJ1-5, with TRBD1 as a possible D gene (5 bases). The V gene's germline CDR1 is LGHNT and CDR2 FRNRAP. Trimming took 5 bases from V and 2 from J, leaving 13 bases between them. This CDR3 region has 15 residues. CDR3 DNA: TGTGCTAGTGGTGCGACGGGGGTGGGCAATCAGCCCCAGCATTTT. Encoded protein: CASGATGVGNQPQHF.

The gene calls are TRBV4-1 and TRBJ2-4; a possible D gene is TRBD2 (5 bases). The CDR3 covers 14 residues. V was pared by 1 base and J by 9 bases, with 13 bases between. Per germline, CDR1 MGHRA and CDR2 YSYEKL. The DNA for the CDR3 is TGCGCCAGCAGCCAAGGAGGGTGGGATAGCATTCAGTACTTC. Its translation is CASSQGGWDSIQYF.

This clone came up once. The chain combines TRBV5-1 with TRBJ2-7, with 7 bases identical to TRBD1. Germline trimming cut 2 bases from V and 5 bases from J; bases unmatched to any gene: 10. CDR3 size: 15 residues. Per germline, CDR1 SGHRS and CDR2 YFSETQ. CDR3 sequence reads: CASSFTGDRGHEQYF. The CDR3 DNA sequence: TGCGCCAGCAGCTTTACAGGGGACCGCGGGCACGAGCAGTACTTC. The complete variable domain, with remaining parts taken from reference TRBV5-1 and TRBJ2-7, reads KAGVTQTPRYLIKTRGQQVTLSCSPISGHRSVSWYQQTPGQGLQFLFEYFSETQRNKGNFPGRFSGRQFSNSRSEMNVSTLELGDSALYLCASSFTGDRGHEQYFGPGTRLTVT.